Below are 25 T cell receptor beta chains sequenced from a single sample in a study of shared clonotypes between healthy human individuals. Sequenced by immunoSEQ multiplex PCR; TCRdb stores in-frame clones only, minus some. The sample yields 2,500,000 or so clones, around nine tenths seen once. Specimen: naive CD4+ T cells sorted from blood. Subset of the sample: CD45RA+ positively selected. The source is a young man in good health.

The gene calls are TRBV18 and TRBJ1-5, with 7 bases fitting TRBD1. Unmatched junction bases numbered 5, after V lost 6 bases and J lost 3 bases. This CDR3 is built from 14 residues. Germline CDR1 and CDR2: KGHSH and LQKENI. The CDR3: CASSQGTDNQPQHF. As DNA, the CDR3 is TGTGCCAGCTCCCAAGGGACAGACAATCAGCCCCAGCATTTT.

The chain links TRBV29-1 to TRBJ2-5, with TRBD1 as a possible D gene (6 bases). Trimming took off 4 bases at V and 4 bases at J, with 13 bases between the two ends. The CDR3 runs to 13 residues. Germline assignment: CDR1 SQVTM and CDR2 ANQGSEA. For the CDR3, the DNA is TGCAGCGTTGCCAGGGGATCAGGAGAGACCCAGTACTTC. Its protein is CSVARGSGETQYF.

The chain links TRBV6-5 to TRBJ1-2; D is possibly TRBD1 (6 bases). Trimming took off 5 bases at V and 2 bases at J, with 15 bases between the two ends. This CDR3 spans 15 amino acids. The germline V gene encodes CDR1 MNHEY and CDR2 SVGAGI. The chain's CDR3 is CASSLWGAGNYGYTF. The CDR3 DNA is TGTGCCAGCAGTCTATGGGGGGCGGGCAACTATGGCTACACCTTC.

This chain links TRBV5-1 with TRBJ2-5; 8 bases fit TRBD1. The V gene end was trimmed by 0 bases and the J gene end by 5 bases; junction bases not matched to a gene: 9. The length of the CDR3 is 16 residues. The germline V gene has CDR1 SGHRS and CDR2 YFSETQ. CDR3 sequence: CASSLADRGQRETQYF. CDR3 nucleotide sequence: TGCGCCAGCAGCTTGGCCGACAGGGGACAACGGGAGACCCAGTACTTC.

This chain joins TRBV9 and TRBJ1-6, with D maybe TRBD1 (6 bases). CDR1 SGDLS and CDR2 YYNGEE come from the germline V gene. The V end was cut by 3 bases, the J end by 7 bases, with 17 bases between. The CDR3 extends over 16 amino acids. The CDR3 sequence is CASSGSGGAGNSPLHF. The DNA for the CDR3 is TGTGCCAGCAGCGGTAGCGGGGGGGCAGGAAATTCACCCCTCCACTTT.

This rearrangement joins TRBV6-1 to TRBJ1-1, with 9 bases aligning to TRBD1. The CDR3 runs 13 residues. V shed 6 bases, J shed 4 bases, and the junction held 3 bases outside the gene matches. In germline, CDR1 is MNHNS, CDR2 SASEGT. The CDR3 is CASRTTGGTEAFF. The CDR3 DNA reads as TGTGCCAGCAGGACGACAGGGGGCACTGAAGCTTTCTTT.

This clone was recorded once. The rearrangement uses TRBV18 and TRBJ2-1; 7 bases are shared with TRBD2. V lost 5 bases and J lost 0; bases outside the gene matches: 7. The length of the CDR3 is 16 residues. CDR1 is KGHSH, CDR2 LQKENI, per germline. CDR3 residues: CASSSLGGSSYNEQFF. CDR3 sequence (DNA): TGTGCCAGCTCATCCCTAGGCGGGAGCTCCTACAATGAGCAGTTCTTC.

The V call is TRBV10-3, the J call TRBJ2-5; D is unresolved. Germline loops: CDR1 ENHRY, CDR2 SYGVKD. V gave up 4 bases and J gave up 4 bases, with 13 bases separating them. This CDR3 contains 14 residues. The CDR3 here is CAISVQSGRETQYF. The CDR3 nucleotides are TGTGCCATCAGTGTACAGTCGGGTCGAGAGACCCAGTACTTC.

This chain uses TRBV6-5 with TRBJ1-1; D is unclear. CDR3 length equals 13 residues. V lost 5 bases, J lost 1 base, and 8 bases lay in between. CDR1 and CDR2 from the germline V gene are MNHEY and SVGAGI. The CDR3 sequence is CASSQLRNTEAFF. CDR3 bases: TGTGCCAGCAGTCAGCTACGGAACACTGAAGCTTTCTTT.

The V call is TRBV28, the J call TRBJ1-2; 10 bases line up with TRBD1. The CDR3 spans 15 residues. The germline gives CDR1 MDHEN, CDR2 SYDVKM. V trimming: 5 bases; J trimming: 5 bases; junction bases outside the gene matches: 8. The CDR3 spells CASSPGDRGRYGYTF. In DNA, the CDR3 is TGTGCCAGCAGTCCCGGGGACAGGGGCCGATATGGCTACACCTTC.

This clone has just a few counts. The chain combines TRBV5-4 with TRBJ1-1, with D unresolved. The CDR3 sequence is 13 residues long. The germline gives CDR1 SGHNT, CDR2 YYREEE (reference sequence). Deletions cut 2 bases from V and 8 bases from J, with 13 bases between. CDR3 region: CASSFGPGGEAFF. The CDR3 DNA follows: TGTGCCAGCAGCTTTGGCCCGGGCGGAGAAGCTTTCTTT.

The V call is TRBV21-1, the J call TRBJ2-4; whether TRBD1, the table's D call, matches the DNA was not checked. TRBV21-1 is a recognized pseudogene. This CDR3 has 13 amino acids. The CDR3 loop is CAALPGQKNIQYF. In DNA, the CDR3 is TGTGCCGCTCTGCCGGGACAGAAAAACATTCAGTACTTC.

This chain uses TRBV11-2 with TRBJ2-1; D not resolved. The germline V gene encodes CDR1 SGHAT and CDR2 FQNNGV. The V gene lost 2 bases and the J gene lost 3 bases, with 5 bases spanning the gap. The CDR3 has 13 residues. The CDR3 loop is CASSLPVYNEQFF. The DNA for the CDR3 is TGTGCCAGCAGCTTACCAGTCTACAATGAGCAGTTCTTC.

This chain joins TRBV28 and TRBJ1-6; tentative D call: TRBD1 (5 bases). Trimming took 5 bases from V and 7 from J, leaving 15 bases between them. The CDR3 sequence is 15 residues long. Germline V gene lookup returns CDR1 MDHEN and CDR2 SYDVKM. The CDR3 sequence is CASSLQVAQNSPLHF. The CDR3 DNA follows: TGTGCCAGCAGTCTACAGGTTGCGCAAAATTCACCCCTCCACTTT.

The chain carries TRBV2 and TRBJ2-1, with 13 nucleotides matching TRBD2. The CDR3 consists of 18 residues. Germline-derived CDR1 and CDR2 are SNHLY and FYNNEI. V lost 6 bases, J lost 0 bases, and 8 bases stayed unmatched. The CDR3 is CASRTTSGRLSSYNEQFF. In nucleotides, the CDR3 is TGTGCCAGCAGGACGACTAGCGGGAGGCTTAGCTCCTACAATGAGCAGTTCTTC.

The rearrangement joins TRBV10-3 to TRBJ1-1, with a weak D call TRBD1 (5 bases). The germline gives CDR1 ENHRY, CDR2 SYGVKD. V dropped 10 bases and J dropped 4 bases, with 19 bases sitting between them. The CDR3 sequence is 14 residues long. This CDR3 is CATGGLGELTEAFF. CDR3 coding DNA: TGTGCCACTGGAGGTCTAGGGGAGCTCACTGAAGCTTTCTTT.

J is TRBJ2-5 and V is TRBV4-1; D possibly corresponds to TRBD2 (6 bases). CDR3 length equals 14 residues. Trimming removed 1 base at V and 4 bases at J, with 10 bases between. The germline gives CDR1 MGHRA, CDR2 YSYEKL. The CDR3 loop is CASSQVAGPETQYF. In nucleotides, the CDR3 is TGCGCCAGCAGCCAAGTGGCGGGGCCAGAGACCCAGTACTTC.

The V call is TRBV7-2, the J call TRBJ1-5; D is uncertain. This CDR3 is 14 amino acids long. V was pared by 1 base and J by 6 bases, with 10 bases between. CDR1 is SGHTA, CDR2 FQGNSA, per germline. CDR3 protein: CASSLEVRTQPQHF. CDR3 nucleotides: TGTGCCAGCAGCTTAGAGGTGAGGACTCAGCCCCAGCATTTT.

The V and J genes are TRBV12-2 and TRBJ1-2; the DNA was not used to check the table's D call, TRBD1. TRBV12-2 is classified as a pseudogene. There are 15 residues in the CDR3. The CDR3 region is CASRLILTRNYGYTF. CDR3 nucleotides: TGTGCAAGTCGCTTAATTTTAACACGCAACTATGGCTACACCTTC.

The genes are TRBV7-2 and TRBJ2-7; D call uncertain. The V end was cut by 0 bases, the J end by 2 bases, with 11 bases between. CDR3 size: 15 residues. In germline, CDR1 is SGHTA, CDR2 FQGNSA. The CDR3, as DNA: TGTGCCAGCAGCTTAGCGAAAGCAACAACCTACGAGCAGTACTTC. Its protein is CASSLAKATTYEQYF.

In this sample, this clone turned up a few times. The chain combines TRBV5-1 with TRBJ1-5, with D perhaps TRBD1 (5 bases). Trimming shortened V by 7 bases and J by 4 bases, and 12 bases separated the two germline ends. This CDR3 spans 13 amino acids. Germline lookup yields CDR1 SGHRS and CDR2 YFSETQ. The CDR3 protein is CASGDGVNQPQHF. The DNA of the CDR3 is TGCGCCAGCGGGGACGGGGTGAATCAGCCCCAGCATTTT.

V gene TRBV7-6 combines with J gene TRBJ2-7; D not resolved. There are 13 residues in the CDR3. V dropped 1 base and J dropped 2 bases, with 6 bases sitting between them. The germline V gene encodes CDR1 SGHVS and CDR2 FNYEAQ. DNA for the CDR3: TGTGCCAGCAGCTTAGTATCGACCTACGAGCAGTACTTC. It is translated as CASSLVSTYEQYF.

The chain recombines TRBV15 with TRBJ1-2; D unclear. V gave up 0 bases and J gave up 7 bases, with 9 bases separating them. Germline loops: CDR1 LNHNV, CDR2 YYDKDF (reference sequence). The length of the CDR3 is 13 residues. In DNA, the CDR3 is TGTGCCACCAGCAGAGATCACGTGAGTGGCTACACCTTC. Translated: CATSRDHVSGYTF.

The V call is TRBV18, the J call TRBJ2-7; tentatively, D is TRBD2 (6 bases). The CDR3 totals 15 residues. Trimming shortened V by 5 bases and J by 5 bases, and 19 bases separated the two germline ends. CDR1 is KGHSH, CDR2 LQKENI, per germline. For the CDR3, the DNA is TGTGCCAGCTCATCGCGGGATTTCGGACGTGACGAGCAGTACTTC. As protein: CASSSRDFGRDEQYF.

This clone appeared a single time. The chain joins TRBV1 to TRBJ2-5; no check of the table's D call, TRBD2, against the DNA was made. TRBV1 is designated a pseudogene. This CDR3 has 16 residues. The CDR3 coding sequence is TGCACCAGCAGCCAAGTAAGCGGGAGAGCGGCAGAGACCCAGTACTTC. It specifies CTSSQVSGRAAETQYF.